The T cell receptor (beta chain) under discussion was sequenced for a study of cytomegalovirus exposure and HLA in healthy donors. Broader study findings: Confirmation was obtained in vitro that a few CMV-associated chains are specific for CMV antigens. Clonal expansion was found to be greater in HLA-associated TCR beta chains than in equally common others in a later analysis. The sole available immune exposure information was CMV serostatus.

Whereas donors were nominally healthy upon sampling, unrecorded immune exposures were probable. In its sample, this clone was seen once. The antigen is unknown. Use of 60 Vbeta and 13 Jbeta primers characterized the PCR. Sequenced by immunoSEQ multiplex PCR; TCRdb stores in-frame clones only, minus some. Of just under 80,000 clones listed, over 65% were seen once; the top ten hold approximately 4.5%. Trimming shortened V by 4 bases and J by 7 bases, and 7 bases separated the two germline ends. CDR3 length equals 12 residues. The germline CDR1 and CDR2 sequences are SGHVS and FQNEAQ. Sequencing was carried out using PBMCs. The clonotype comes from a man between 40 and 49 years old in good health and CMV-seronegative. This rearrangement joins TRBV7-8 to TRBJ1-4, with D uncertain. The CDR3 sequence: CASSSLLEKLFF. The CDR3 coding sequence is TGTGCCAGCAGCTCCTTACTTGAAAAACTGTTTTTT.